Detailed here is one T cell receptor (beta chain). Its antigen is as yet unknown. The data are from a study of shared clonotypes between healthy human individuals. Across the study: Three CD4 naive, three CD4 memory, two CD8 naive and one CD8 memory plate were used per donor. Study findings and constraints: It was only blood that was sampled, and tissue repertoires likely differ. Genetic and exposure-history diversity was limited by the small donor number.

The table came from immunoSEQ multiplex PCR; TCRdb's copy has only in-frame clones and leaves some out. The table lists 1.4 million or so clones, approximately 98.5% of them singletons. The CDR3 runs to 15 residues. The V end was cut by 0 bases, the J end by 3 bases, with 12 bases between. In germline, CDR1 is WSHSY, CDR2 SAAADI. Naive CD45RA+ and memory CD45RA-negative subsets were split from CD4+ cells. The rearrangement links TRBV10-2 to TRBJ2-7; TRBD1 is a possible D gene (5 bases). This receptor was identified in a man aged 25-40 years in good health. The specimen was naive CD4+ T cells sorted from blood. Subset reported: CD45RA+ positively selected. The CDR3 DNA is TGCGCCAGCAGTGAGTCGATCCTAAGGGGCTACGAGCAGTACTTC. Its translation is CASSESILRGYEQYF.